This T cell receptor beta chain appears in the sequencing data of a study of cytomegalovirus exposure and HLA in healthy donors. Study observations and caveats: Common viral pathogens seemed, in a later analysis, to connect with several of the most significant clusters. The analysis excluded some indistinguishable V segments, including TRBV6-2 and TRBV6-3. A later analysis found TCR association rates differed by HLA locus, highest for DRB1 and lowest for HLA-C.

PCR involved 60 Vbeta and 13 Jbeta primers. The method was immunoSEQ multiplex PCR; TCRdb's version includes in-frame clones alone and lacks a portion of them. The table includes 100,000 to 120,000 clones, about three quarters detected once. Healthy bone marrow donors made up the donor group. Concerning this clone: No antigen is known for it.

V lost 4 bases and J lost 0; bases outside the gene matches: 5. CDR1 SGHRS and CDR2 YFSETQ come from the germline V gene. This CDR3 is 16 amino acids long. The sample comprised PBMCs. J is TRBJ2-1 and V is TRBV5-1; 9 nucleotides line up with TRBD2. This clonotype originated in a woman in her sixties in good health and CMV-seropositive. CDR3 in DNA: TGCGCCAGCAGCCTACAGACTAGCGGCTCCTACAATGAGCAGTTCTTC. Encoded protein: CASSLQTSGSYNEQFF.